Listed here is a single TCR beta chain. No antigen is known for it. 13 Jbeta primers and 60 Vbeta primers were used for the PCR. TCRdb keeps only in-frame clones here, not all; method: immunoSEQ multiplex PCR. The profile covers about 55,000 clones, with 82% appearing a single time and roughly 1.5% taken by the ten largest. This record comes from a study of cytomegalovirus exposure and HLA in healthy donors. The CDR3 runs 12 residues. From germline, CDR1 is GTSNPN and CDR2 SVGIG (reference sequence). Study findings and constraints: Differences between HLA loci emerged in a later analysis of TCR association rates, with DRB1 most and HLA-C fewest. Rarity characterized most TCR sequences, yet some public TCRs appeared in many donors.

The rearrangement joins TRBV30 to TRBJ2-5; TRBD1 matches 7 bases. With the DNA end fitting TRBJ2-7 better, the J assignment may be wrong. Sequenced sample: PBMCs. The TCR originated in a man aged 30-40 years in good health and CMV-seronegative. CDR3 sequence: CAWGGQSYEQYF. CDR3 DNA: TGTGCCTGGGGGGGACAGTCCTACGAGCAGTACTTC.